The source of this T cell receptor beta chain is a study of technical replicates of blood from a few donors. Germline trimming cut 6 bases from V and 4 bases from J; bases unmatched to any gene: 10. Germline CDR1 is MNHNY and CDR2 is SVGAGI (reference sequence). CDR3 size: 15 residues. Here immunoSEQ multiplex PCR was the method, and the copy in TCRdb shows in-frame clones only, minus some. The table lists under 100,000 clones, around 94% of them singletons. Sequencing input: T cells isolated from PBMCs. The J gene is TRBJ1-2, the V gene TRBV6-6, with 8 bases identical to TRBD1. This receptor was identified in a human donor in good health. The CDR3 is CASRLRAGQGYGYTF. CDR3 DNA sequence: TGTGCCAGCAGACTCAGAGCCGGACAGGGCTATGGCTACACCTTC.